These T cell receptor beta chains were read from a single sample in a study of T cell clonotyping in hematopoietic cell transplantation. Only in-frame clones appear in the TCRdb table, and some are missing; sequencing was by immunoSEQ multiplex PCR. The sample contains approximately 30,000 clones, 82% of which appear only once. The sequenced sample was peripheral blood mononuclear cells, obtained before stem cell transplant. Receptors originate from a middle-aged man with acute myeloid leukemia. Some clones in this sample may be carry-over from other donors' samples. Each CDR3 is given with its conserved first and last residue.

>TRBJ2-1|TRBV25-1
CASSDRAYNEQFF
>TRBJ2-5|TRBV10-2
CASRQTGGETQYF
>TRBJ2-1|TRBV5-4
CASSLAFTSGTNEQFF
>TRBJ1-4|TRBV7-2
CASSLGQGVEKLFF
>TRBJ1-1|TRBV28
CASSSPRGVNTEAFF
>TRBJ1-4|TRBV2
CASRGQALFF
>TRBJ2-7|TRBV28
CASSLSDSPSSYEQYF
>TRBJ2-7|TRBV5-1
CASSPRQGAGVPSEQYF
>TRBJ2-7|TRBV9
CASSVRSPGYEQYF
>TRBJ1-1|TRBV7-9
CASSLTGEFTEAFF
>TRBJ1-2|TRBV27
CASRGEGAPYGYTF
>TRBJ2-1|TRBV19
CASSKGSRGNEQFF
>TRBJ1-1|TRBV5-4
CASSLGPNTEAFF
>TRBJ1-1|TRBV5-4
CASSGPTTVYTEAFF
>TRBJ1-1|TRBV5-6
CASSPGQFMNTEAFF
>TRBJ1-2|TRBV6-5
CASRTDPQNYGYTF
>TRBJ2-1|TRBV5-4
CASSLDSRGTHNEQFF
>TRBJ2-3|TRBV30
CAWMEGAGDTQYF
>TRBJ2-1|TRBV6-6
CASSSAGGNEQFF
>TRBJ2-2|TRBV30
CAWSPIRVQHTGELFF
>TRBJ2-5|TRBV29-1
CSVVRGQETQYF
>TRBJ2-1|TRBV28
CASSPWGEYNEQFF
>TRBJ2-7|TRBV19
CASSMLAPDSYEQYF
>TRBJ1-2|TRBV5-5
CASSAQGSYGYTF
>TRBJ2-6|TRBV11-2
CASSVRKGSGANVLTF
>TRBJ2-7|TRBV11-3
CASSLKAGGEGSSYEQYF
>TRBJ1-5|TRBV6-6
CASREVGQGNQPQHF
>TRBJ2-7|TRBV19
CASSISWQGARSEQYF
>TRBJ2-5|TRBV29-1
CSVDGGLQETQYF
>TRBJ2-7|TRBV5-4
CASSLGTSGGYEQYF
>TRBJ1-1|TRBV19
CASRLAGANTEAFF
>TRBJ1-1|TRBV11-2
CASSLEGTGGTAFF
>TRBJ1-6|TRBV4-3
CASSQDRPPEFRTLHF
>TRBJ1-1|TRBV14
CASSRSPVTEAFF
>TRBJ2-7|TRBV7-2
CASSLVLWGHEQYF
>TRBJ2-1|TRBV5-1
CASSAGQATYNEQFF
>TRBJ1-2|TRBV5-1
CASSLARQPHYGYTF
>TRBJ2-7|TRBV7-2
CASSSESYEQYF
>TRBJ2-7|TRBV25-1
CASSGIGGSYEQYF
>TRBJ1-2|TRBV5-1
CASSLVNKRYGYTF
>TRBJ1-2|TRBV4-3
CASSQDPAKAGQYGYTF
>TRBJ2-7|TRBV28
CASSLLDREYEQYF
>TRBJ2-7|TRBV10-3
CAISYSGSGDEQYF
>TRBJ1-5|TRBV4-3
CASSQRQGDQPQHF
>TRBJ2-2|TRBV5-6
CASSLGGTNTGELFF
>TRBJ1-1|TRBV25-1
CASSDDAGSVSEAFF
>TRBJ1-1|TRBV7-9
CASSSTKLGEVAAFF
>TRBJ1-1|TRBV5-4
CASSLSPTNTEAFF
>TRBJ1-5|TRBV30
CAWSVGGPQPQHF
>-|TRBV5-1
CASSLGDTNPSYEQYF
>TRBJ2-5|TRBV7-9
CASSLTGLAGTQYF
>TRBJ1-6|TRBV25-1
CASSESGQRSPLHF
>TRBJ1-1|TRBV27
CASSLFTAAITEAFF
>TRBJ1-2|TRBV9
CASSVVSLDPDSTF
>TRBJ1-1|TRBV30
CAWSRGWNTEAFF
>TRBJ2-5|TRBV5-1
CASSQGGIRETQYF
>-|TRBV7-2
CASSLASLAGGLSYEQYF
>TRBJ2-7|TRBV2
CASSDSGHLSYEQYF